The 14 T cell receptor beta chains reported below all come from one sample, sequenced in a study of monozygotic twins with inflammatory bowel disease. TCRdb reprocessed the 5' RACE reads and stores each CDR3 protein as one record, lacking DNA. This sample carries some 450,000 distinct CDR3 sequences, with 2% to 2.5% going to the ten biggest clones. Source material: blood. Receptors were obtained from a human donor with ulcerative colitis or Crohn's disease, or a healthy co-twin of an affected twin (not recorded which).

This rearrangement joins TRBV7-2 to TRBJ1-3; without DNA, the TCRdb call of TRBD1 cannot be checked. CDR1 and CDR2 (germline): SGHTA, FQGNSA. The CDR3 consists of 15 residues. The chain's CDR3 is CASSFSPVGFGTPYF.

The genes are TRBV9 and TRBJ2-2; the D gene TCRdb calls, TRBD2, cannot be checked with no DNA. This CDR3 has 15 residues. In germline, CDR1 is SGDLS, CDR2 YYNGEE. CDR3 in amino acids: CASSVLPTDTGELFF. Full variable domain (rest looked up from reference TRBV9 and TRBJ2-2): DSGVTQTPKHLITATGQRVTLRCSPRSGDLSVYWYQQSLDQGLQFLIQYYNGEERAKGNILERFSAQQFPDLHSELNLSSLELGDSALYFCASSVLPTDTGELFFGEGSRLTVL.

V and J are TRBV27 and TRBJ2-1; TCRdb's D gene call, TRBD1, goes unchecked for lack of DNA. This CDR3 is 15 amino acids long. Germline values: CDR1 MNHEY, CDR2 SMNVEV (reference sequence). The CDR3 reads CASSWDRGFYNEQFF.

The V and J genes are TRBV5-1 and TRBJ2-1. The V gene's germline CDR1 is SGHRS and CDR2 YFSETQ. CDR3 length equals 16 residues. CDR3 region: CASSLGSGNSYNEQFF.

The CDR3 spells CASSRHGGGAYEQYF. The V gene is TRBV18, the J gene TRBJ2-7; TCRdb calls TRBD1, which cannot be checked without DNA. Germline V gives CDR1 KGHSH, CDR2 LQKENI. The CDR3 contains 15 residues.

This chain connects TRBV30 to TRBJ1-4; TCRdb's D call, TRBD1, is unchecked because there is no DNA. The CDR3 contains 15 residues. CDR1 is GTSNPN and CDR2 is SVGIG in the germline V gene (reference sequence). CDR3 sequence: CAWSRSGGPNEKLFF.

This rearrangement joins TRBV5-1 to TRBJ1-4. Germline CDR1 is SGHRS and CDR2 is YFSETQ. The CDR3 runs to 15 residues. The CDR3: CASSFGRATNEKLFF.

This rearrangement joins TRBV20-1 to TRBJ1-6; TCRdb's assignment of TRBD1 cannot be checked, as there is no DNA. CDR3 length equals 15 residues. Germline V lookup: CDR1 DFQATT, CDR2 SNEGSKA (reference sequence). The chain's CDR3 is CSANDAGQGNSPLHF.

The chain employs TRBV9 and TRBJ2-3; TCRdb's assignment of TRBD2 cannot be checked, as there is no DNA. The CDR3 spans 15 residues. Germline V lookup: CDR1 SGDLS, CDR2 YYNGEE. The CDR3 sequence is CASSALAGATDTQYF. The variable domain in full, with the rest retrieved from reference TRBV9 and TRBJ2-3, is DSGVTQTPKHLITATGQRVTLRCSPRSGDLSVYWYQQSLDQGLQFLIQYYNGEERAKGNILERFSAQQFPDLHSELNLSSLELGDSALYFCASSALAGATDTQYFGPGTRLTVL.

The V gene is TRBV6-1, the J gene TRBJ1-2; TCRdb designates TRBD1, a call that cannot be tested without DNA. CDR1 and CDR2 (germline): MNHNS, SASEGT. The length of the CDR3 is 14 residues. The CDR3 loop reads CASSRFPAGQSYTF.

V gene TRBV28 combines with J gene TRBJ2-4. The length of the CDR3 is 14 residues. The germline CDR1 and CDR2 sequences are MDHEN and SYDVKM. The CDR3 sequence: CASSSPRAKNIQYF.

The chain recombines TRBV5-1 with TRBJ1-2. This CDR3 is 14 amino acids long. The germline V gene has CDR1 SGHRS and CDR2 YFSETQ. The CDR3 reads CASSESALLEGYTF.

The chain is built from TRBV10-3 and TRBJ2-7; TCRdb names TRBD1, which stays unverified in the absence of DNA. From germline, CDR1 is ENHRY and CDR2 SYGVKD. This CDR3 spans 13 amino acids. This CDR3 reads CATGQGAAYEQYF.

The J gene is TRBJ1-2, the V gene TRBV12-3 or TRBV12-4. The CDR3 extends over 13 amino acids. CDR3 loop: CASSTKGSYGYTF.